These 14 T cell receptor beta chains share one sample of origin, sequenced in a study of vaccination and CD4 T cells after COVID-19. These receptors have no identified antigens. Oncomine TCR Beta short-read sequencing was applied to DNA from cultured CD4+ T cells. TCRdb recomputed calls from the PCR reads with MiXCR, one row per CDR3 protein. The table shows about 20,000 distinct CDR3 sequences, with roughly 50% occurring only once. The treatment: roughly 11-day PBMC culture with coronavirus spike peptide pools or control peptides (ViraFEST assay). Input material: CD4+ T cells from blood, cultured in vitro. These receptors were collected from a human donor who had recovered from COVID-19.

This clonotype has a single count. This chain links TRBV6-2 or TRBV6-3 with TRBJ1-2; D gene unclear. The CDR3 contains 13 residues. The germline V and J ends were trimmed by 3 bases and 4 bases, with 9 bases remaining between them. Germline V gives CDR1 MNHEY, CDR2 SVGEGT. CDR3 protein: CASSYSQSYGYTF. CDR3 sequence (DNA): TGTGCCAGCAGTTATTCACAATCCTATGGCTACACCTTC.

The chain is built from TRBV2 and TRBJ1-5; 7 bases fit TRBD1. Germline V gives CDR1 SNHLY, CDR2 FYNNEI. The CDR3 has 13 amino acids. V shed 6 bases and J 7 bases; nucleotides not matched to a gene: 6. The CDR3 protein is CASRGQGGQPQHF. For the CDR3, the DNA is TGTGCCAGCAGGGGCCAGGGGGGACAGCCCCAGCATTTT. The full variable domain, completed using reference TRBV2 and TRBJ1-5, is EPEVTQTPSHQVTQMGQEVILRCVPISNHLYFYWYRQILGQKVEFLVSFYNNEISEKSEIFDDQFSVERPDGSNFTLKIRSTKLEDSAMYFCASRGQGGQPQHFGDGTRLSIL.

The V and J genes are TRBV12-3 or TRBV12-4 and TRBJ1-3, with D unclear. The CDR3 covers 14 residues. Trimming pared 8 bases from V and 4 bases from J, leaving 15 bases between. This CDR3 is CASPSDRAGNTIYF. In nucleotides, the CDR3 is TGTGCCAGCCCAAGCGACCGGGCAGGAAACACCATATATTTT.

The V call is TRBV6-2 or TRBV6-3, the J call TRBJ2-7; 7 bases align to TRBD2. There are 15 residues in the CDR3. The germline gives CDR1 MNHEY, CDR2 SVGEGT. The trim removed 6 bases at V and 0 bases at J, leaving 8 bases unmatched. The CDR3 spells CASRPLAYSSYEQYF. DNA for the CDR3: TGTGCCAGCAGACCACTAGCGTACAGCTCCTACGAGCAGTACTTC.

The chain uses TRBV20-1 and TRBJ2-3; 14 bases map to TRBD2. CDR3 length: 21 residues. The germline gives CDR1 DFQATT, CDR2 SNEGSKA (reference sequence). V trimming: 0 bases; J trimming: 4 bases; junction bases outside the gene matches: 18. This chain's CDR3 is CSARDAPGLAGVPGVADTQYF. The CDR3, as DNA: TGCAGTGCTAGAGATGCTCCGGGACTAGCGGGGGTCCCGGGCGTCGCAGATACGCAGTATTTT.

The V and J genes are TRBV30 and TRBJ2-5; D uncertain. The V gene's germline CDR1 is GTSNPN and CDR2 SVGIG (reference sequence). The V end was cut by 2 bases, the J end by 3 bases, with 7 bases between. The CDR3 spans 12 residues. CDR3 protein: CAWSPSEETQYF. Written as DNA, the CDR3 is TGTGCCTGGAGTCCGTCTGAAGAGACCCAGTACTTC.

This sequence joins TRBV12-3 or TRBV12-4 and TRBJ1-1, with 7 bases aligning to TRBD1. The CDR3 is 13 residues long. Trimming took 5 bases from V and 1 from J; bases not matched to a gene: 1. The DNA of the CDR3 is TGTGCCAGCAGTCGACAGGGGAACACTGAAGCTTTCTTT. Its protein product is CASSRQGNTEAFF.

The J gene is TRBJ2-3, the V gene TRBV6-2 or TRBV6-3, with D hard to call. Trimming shortened V by 5 bases and J by 4 bases, and 4 bases separated the two germline ends. The CDR3 contains 11 residues. The germline V gene has CDR1 MNHEY and CDR2 SVGEGT. This CDR3 reads CASSDPDTQYF. CDR3 nucleotides: TGTGCCAGCAGTGACCCAGATACGCAGTATTTT.

This clonotype was counted a few times. The V gene is TRBV6-5, the J gene TRBJ1-1, with D possibly being TRBD1 (6 bases). The CDR3 is made up of 14 amino acids. Trimming took 4 bases from V and 0 from J, leaving 9 bases between them. Germline V gene sequence: CDR1 MNHEY, CDR2 SVGAGI. CDR3 DNA: TGTGCCAGCAGTTGGGGACACCTGAACACTGAAGCTTTCTTT. Its protein is CASSWGHLNTEAFF.

This chain joins TRBV7-3 and TRBJ1-5; the D gene is possibly TRBD1 (5 bases). This CDR3 contains 15 residues. Germline-derived CDR1 and CDR2 are SGHTA and FQGTGA. Trimming removed 4 bases from V and 5 bases from J, with 15 bases in between. The CDR3 sequence: CASSSQAGPDQPQHF. Here the CDR3 DNA reads TGTGCCAGCAGCTCCCAGGCAGGGCCGGATCAGCCCCAGCATTTT.

V and J are TRBV20-1 and TRBJ1-2; 10 nucleotides match TRBD1. Germline CDR1 and CDR2: DFQATT and SNEGSKA (reference sequence). V was pared by 1 base and J by 7 bases, with 9 bases of the junction left unmatched. This CDR3 has 15 amino acids. DNA for the CDR3: TGCAGTGCTAGAGGGTCGGACCGGACAGGGGGTGGCTACACCTTC. Amino acid sequence: CSARGSDRTGGGYTF.

The chain has TRBV7-8 and TRBJ1-3; D not certain. This CDR3 has 15 residues. V was cut by 1 base and J by 2 bases, with 9 bases left in between. From germline, CDR1 is SGHVS and CDR2 FQNEAQ. CDR3 amino acids: CASSLGGYAGNTIYF. DNA for the CDR3: TGTGCCAGCAGCTTAGGAGGGTACGCTGGAAACACCATATATTTT.

A few counts support this clonotype. V usage is TRBV5-1 and J usage is TRBJ1-5; D gene uncertain. The CDR3 contains 13 residues. Germline V gene data show CDR1 as SGHRS and CDR2 as YFSETQ. V lost 0 bases and J 7 bases, leaving 8 bases between the germline ends. The CDR3 DNA is TGCGCCAGCAGCTTGGACGGTTGGCAGCCCCAGCATTTT. Amino acid sequence: CASSLDGWQPQHF.

The chain uses TRBV20-1 and TRBJ1-5; D may be TRBD1 (5 bases). Trimming took 5 bases from V and 1 from J, leaving 18 bases between them. The length of the CDR3 is 16 residues. CDR1 DFQATT and CDR2 SNEGSKA come from the germline V gene (reference sequence). DNA for the CDR3: TGCAGTGCTCTTGACAGACTTCTGGGGAGCAATCAGCCCCAGCATTTT. Protein sequence: CSALDRLLGSNQPQHF.